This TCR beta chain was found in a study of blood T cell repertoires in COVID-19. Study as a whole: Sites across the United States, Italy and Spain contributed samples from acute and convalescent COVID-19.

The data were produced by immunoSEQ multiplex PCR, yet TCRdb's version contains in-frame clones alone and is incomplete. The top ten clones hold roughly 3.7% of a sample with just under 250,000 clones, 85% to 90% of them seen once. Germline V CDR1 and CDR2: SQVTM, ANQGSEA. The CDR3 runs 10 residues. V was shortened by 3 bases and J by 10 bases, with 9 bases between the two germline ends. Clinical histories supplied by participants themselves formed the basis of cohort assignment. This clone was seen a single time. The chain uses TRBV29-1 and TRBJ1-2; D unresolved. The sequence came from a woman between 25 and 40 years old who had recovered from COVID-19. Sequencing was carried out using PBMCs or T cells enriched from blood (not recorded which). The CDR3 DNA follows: TGCAGCGTTGAGGAGGATTACTACACCTTC. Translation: CSVEEDYYTF.